This is a list of T cell receptor beta chains from one sample in a study of blood T cell repertoires in COVID-19. Repertoires were generated with immunoSEQ multiplex PCR, while TCRdb's copy carries only in-frame clones and drops some. The table has 52,000 or so clones, roughly 91% seen once; the top ten hold about 29%. The specimen sequenced was peripheral blood. These receptors originate from a human donor in a cohort sampled during active COVID-19. Each CDR3 is given with its conserved first and last residue. A D gene is named only where the DNA matches it firmly. Some rows have no size entry. The others give once, few or many, or a class for an expanded clone.

J gene: TRBJ2-5
V gene: TRBV7-3
clone size: NA
D gene: NA
CDR3 protein: CASSLNEGRRETQYF
CDR3 DNA: TGTGCCAGCAGCTTAAATGAGGGGAGGAGGGAGACCCAGTACTTC

J gene: TRBJ1-1
V gene: TRBV5-8
clone size: NA
D gene: TRBD1
CDR3 protein: CASSSRTQGAEAFF
CDR3 DNA: TGTGCCAGCAGTTCCCGGACCCAGGGGGCTGAAGCTTTCTTT

J gene: TRBJ2-7
V gene: TRBV5-8
clone size: NA
D gene: TRBD1
CDR3 protein: CASSFNTGGYEQYF
CDR3 DNA: TGTGCCAGCAGCTTTAATACAGGGGGCTACGAGCAGTACTTC

J gene: TRBJ1-6
V gene: TRBV5-5
clone size: NA
D gene: NA
CDR3 protein: CASSPGGGLLASPLHF
CDR3 DNA: TGTGCCAGCAGCCCCGGGGGGGGACTCTTGGCTTCACCCCTCCACTTT

J gene: TRBJ2-2
V gene: TRBV5-6
clone size: NA
D gene: NA
CDR3 protein: CASSWGLLNTGELFF
CDR3 DNA: TGTGCCAGCAGCTGGGGACTGCTGAACACCGGGGAGCTGTTTTTT

J gene: TRBJ2-1
V gene: TRBV29-1
clone size: NA
D gene: NA
CDR3 protein: CSVGVTVSYNEQFF
CDR3 DNA: TGCAGCGTTGGGGTAACAGTTTCCTACAATGAGCAGTTCTTC

J gene: TRBJ2-1
V gene: TRBV15
clone size: NA
D gene: TRBD1
CDR3 protein: CATSREGDRGNEQFF
CDR3 DNA: TGTGCCACCAGCCGAGAGGGGGACAGGGGAAATGAGCAGTTCTTC

J gene: TRBJ2-1
V gene: TRBV2
clone size: NA
D gene: TRBD2
CDR3 protein: CASAGRGGRYNEQFF
CDR3 DNA: TGTGCCAGCGCGGGGCGGGGGGGCCGGTACAATGAGCAGTTCTTC

J gene: TRBJ2-1
V gene: TRBV30
clone size: once
D gene: NA
CDR3 protein: CAWVKGGGPGEQFF
CDR3 DNA: TGTGCCTGGGTAAAGGGGGGAGGGCCAGGAGAGCAGTTCTTC

J gene: TRBJ1-1
V gene: TRBV28
clone size: NA
D gene: TRBD1
CDR3 protein: CAGASRGRFTEAFF
CDR3 DNA: TGTGCCGGTGCCTCCAGGGGGCGCTTCACTGAAGCTTTCTTT

J gene: TRBJ2-4
V gene: TRBV6-2/TRBV6-3
clone size: NA
D gene: NA
CDR3 protein: CASSYGMSAKNIQYF
CDR3 DNA: TGTGCCAGCAGTTACGGCATGTCAGCCAAAAACATTCAGTACTTC

J gene: TRBJ2-7
V gene: TRBV4-1
clone size: NA
D gene: TRBD1
CDR3 protein: CASSQDRGTGTNEQYF
CDR3 DNA: TGCGCCAGCAGCCAAGATCGGGGGACAGGGACCAACGAGCAGTACTTC

J gene: TRBJ1-2
V gene: TRBV28
clone size: NA
D gene: NA
CDR3 protein: CASRPQGPQGYGYTF
CDR3 DNA: TGTGCCAGCAGGCCACAGGGCCCCCAAGGCTATGGCTACACCTTC

J gene: TRBJ1-6
V gene: TRBV5-1
clone size: NA
D gene: NA
CDR3 protein: CASSLEGSSYNSPLHF
CDR3 DNA: TGCGCCAGCAGCTTGGAAGGGAGCTCCTATAATTCACCCCTCCACTTT

J gene: TRBJ1-2
V gene: TRBV28
clone size: NA
D gene: TRBD1
CDR3 protein: CASSRDSWGYTF
CDR3 DNA: TGTGCCAGCAGTCGGGACAGCTGGGGCTACACCTTC

J gene: TRBJ2-7
V gene: TRBV5-1
clone size: NA
D gene: TRBD1
CDR3 protein: CASSPRQGAASEQYF
CDR3 DNA: TGCGCCAGCAGCCCCCGACAGGGGGCGGCCTCCGAGCAGTACTTC

J gene: TRBJ1-1
V gene: TRBV4-3
clone size: NA
D gene: TRBD1
CDR3 protein: CASSNRDRGNTEAFF
CDR3 DNA: TGCGCCAGCAGCAACCGGGACAGGGGGAACACTGAAGCTTTCTTT

J gene: TRBJ1-2
V gene: TRBV19
clone size: NA
D gene: NA
CDR3 protein: CASSIAGVRADGYTF
CDR3 DNA: TGTGCCAGTAGTATAGCCGGGGTTCGGGCGGATGGCTACACCTTC

J gene: TRBJ2-3
V gene: TRBV29-1
clone size: NA
D gene: NA
CDR3 protein: CSVAGGISTDTQYF
CDR3 DNA: TGCAGCGTTGCAGGCGGGATTAGCACAGATACGCAGTATTTT

J gene: TRBJ1-2
V gene: TRBV19
clone size: NA
D gene: NA
CDR3 protein: CASSIGPSRLNYGYTF
CDR3 DNA: TGTGCCAGTAGTATAGGACCCTCCCGACTTAACTATGGCTACACCTTC

J gene: TRBJ2-6
V gene: TRBV24-1
clone size: few
D gene: TRBD1
CDR3 protein: CATSDQTGAGANVLTF
CDR3 DNA: TGTGCCACCAGTGATCAAACAGGGGCTGGGGCCAACGTCCTGACTTTC

J gene: TRBJ2-1
V gene: TRBV27
clone size: NA
D gene: NA
CDR3 protein: CASSFRRSGDYEQFF
CDR3 DNA: TGTGCCAGCAGTTTCCGTAGGTCAGGGGATTATGAGCAGTTCTTC

J gene: TRBJ1-3
V gene: TRBV7-2
clone size: NA
D gene: NA
CDR3 protein: CASSEWTAGNTIYF
CDR3 DNA: TGTGCCAGCAGCGAATGGACTGCTGGAAACACCATATATTTT

J gene: TRBJ2-2
V gene: TRBV29-1
clone size: NA
D gene: NA
CDR3 protein: CSVSSLGGTGELFF
CDR3 DNA: TGCAGCGTATCATCATTAGGGGGTACCGGGGAGCTGTTTTTT

J gene: TRBJ2-1
V gene: TRBV19
clone size: NA
D gene: NA
CDR3 protein: CASSIRLQGIDNEQFF
CDR3 DNA: TGTGCCAGTAGTATTAGGTTACAGGGAATAGACAATGAGCAGTTCTTC

J gene: TRBJ2-1
V gene: TRBV11-3
clone size: NA
D gene: NA
CDR3 protein: CASSLDGSSYNEQFF
CDR3 DNA: TGTGCCAGCAGCTTGGACGGGAGCTCCTACAATGAGCAGTTCTTC

J gene: TRBJ2-7
V gene: TRBV19
clone size: NA
D gene: TRBD2
CDR3 protein: CASTMDSGGYEQYF
CDR3 DNA: TGTGCCAGTACCATGGATAGCGGGGGTTACGAGCAGTACTTC

J gene: TRBJ2-5
V gene: TRBV5-4
clone size: NA
D gene: TRBD2
CDR3 protein: CASSPPPGTSGRREETQYF
CDR3 DNA: TGTGCCAGCAGCCCTCCGCCCGGGACTAGCGGGAGGAGGGAAGAGACCCAGTACTTC

J gene: TRBJ2-1
V gene: TRBV3-1/TRBV3-2
clone size: NA
D gene: NA
CDR3 protein: CASSPRHQGLKGNEQFF
CDR3 DNA: TGTGCCAGCAGCCCCCGCCATCAGGGACTTAAGGGGAATGAGCAGTTCTTC

J gene: TRBJ1-3
V gene: TRBV2
clone size: NA
D gene: NA
CDR3 protein: CASSEVAGARYTIYF
CDR3 DNA: TGTGCCAGCAGTGAAGTTGCGGGGGCGCGGTACACCATATATTTT

J gene: TRBJ1-5
V gene: TRBV19
clone size: NA
D gene: TRBD1
CDR3 protein: CASSTGQGYQPQHF
CDR3 DNA: TGTGCCAGTAGCACGGGACAGGGGTATCAGCCCCAGCATTTT

J gene: TRBJ1-6
V gene: TRBV7-8
clone size: NA
D gene: TRBD1
CDR3 protein: CASSQTGQGADSPLHF
CDR3 DNA: TGTGCCAGCAGCCAAACCGGACAGGGGGCGGATTCACCCCTCCACTTT

J gene: TRBJ2-3
V gene: TRBV7-2
clone size: NA
D gene: TRBD2
CDR3 protein: CASSKTSGRDTQYF
CDR3 DNA: TGTGCCAGCAGTAAAACTAGCGGGAGGGATACGCAGTATTTT

J gene: TRBJ2-7
V gene: TRBV27
clone size: NA
D gene: TRBD1
CDR3 protein: CASSLRGGQGNSYEQYF
CDR3 DNA: TGTGCCAGCAGTTTACGGGGAGGACAGGGGAACTCCTACGAGCAGTACTTC

J gene: TRBJ2-7
V gene: TRBV12-3/TRBV12-4
clone size: once
D gene: NA
CDR3 protein: CASSLALGTNPEF
CDR3 DNA: TGTGCCAGCAGTTTAGCGTTGGGGACAAATCCCGAGTTC

J gene: TRBJ1-2
V gene: TRBV20-1
clone size: NA
D gene: NA
CDR3 protein: CSARFGVGYTF
CDR3 DNA: TGCAGTGCTCGCTTCGGGGTCGGCTACACCTTC

J gene: TRBJ2-2
V gene: TRBV6-6
clone size: NA
D gene: NA
CDR3 protein: CASYPGSASLGELFF
CDR3 DNA: TGTGCCAGCTACCCAGGATCGGCCTCCCTCGGGGAGCTGTTTTTT

J gene: TRBJ2-1
V gene: TRBV5-1
clone size: NA
D gene: NA
CDR3 protein: CASSPAGLSYNEQFF
CDR3 DNA: TGCGCCAGCAGCCCCGCGGGCCTTTCCTACAATGAGCAGTTCTTC

J gene: TRBJ2-1
V gene: TRBV11-3
clone size: NA
D gene: TRBD2
CDR3 protein: CASSPPPGLAGMNEQFF
CDR3 DNA: TGTGCCAGCAGCCCGCCTCCGGGACTAGCGGGTATGAATGAGCAGTTCTTC

J gene: TRBJ1-3
V gene: TRBV12-5
clone size: once
D gene: NA
CDR3 protein: CASGLAGAGTIYF
CDR3 DNA: TGTGCTAGTGGTTTGGCAGGGGCTGGCACCATATATTTT

J gene: TRBJ2-6
V gene: TRBV5-1
clone size: few
D gene: NA
CDR3 protein: CASSLFNSGANVLTF
CDR3 DNA: TGCGCCAGCAGCCTGTTTAACTCTGGGGCCAACGTCCTGACTTTC

J gene: TRBJ2-2
V gene: TRBV27
clone size: NA
D gene: NA
CDR3 protein: CASSLFLPRSNTGELFF
CDR3 DNA: TGTGCCAGCAGTTTATTTCTCCCCCGGTCAAACACCGGGGAGCTGTTTTTT

J gene: TRBJ2-2
V gene: TRBV9
clone size: once
D gene: NA
CDR3 protein: CASSVGATGELFF
CDR3 DNA: TGTGCCAGCAGCGTAGGAGCGACCGGGGAGCTGTTTTTT

J gene: TRBJ2-2
V gene: TRBV10-2
clone size: NA
D gene: NA
CDR3 protein: CASSEEGVGELFF
CDR3 DNA: TGCGCCAGCAGTGAGGAGGGGGTAGGGGAGCTGTTTTTT

J gene: TRBJ1-1
V gene: TRBV3-1/TRBV3-2
clone size: few
D gene: NA
CDR3 protein: CASSQVGRVNTEAFF
CDR3 DNA: TGTGCCAGCAGCCAAGTAGGCAGGGTGAACACTGAAGCTTTCTTT

J gene: TRBJ1-1
V gene: TRBV3-1/TRBV3-2
clone size: NA
D gene: NA
CDR3 protein: CASSRFRGVDTEAFF
CDR3 DNA: TGTGCCAGCAGCCGGTTTCGGGGAGTCGACACTGAAGCTTTCTTT

J gene: TRBJ2-5
V gene: TRBV7-2
clone size: NA
D gene: TRBD2
CDR3 protein: CASRAGGSIQTQYF
CDR3 DNA: TGTGCCAGCAGGGCGGGGGGCAGCATTCAGACCCAGTACTTC

J gene: TRBJ2-2
V gene: TRBV7-3
clone size: NA
D gene: TRBD2
CDR3 protein: CASSPQIAGHTAGELFF
CDR3 DNA: TGTGCCAGCAGCCCCCAGATAGCGGGACATACGGCCGGGGAGCTGTTTTTT